Listed below are T cell receptor beta chains from one sample, sequenced in a study of T cell changes during pregnancy in multiple sclerosis. The data were produced by immunoSEQ multiplex PCR, yet TCRdb's version contains in-frame clones alone and is incomplete. The data hold approximately 50,000 clones, with over 80% observed a single time. The sample consisted of CD4+ T cells from peripheral blood mononuclear cells, taken after pregnancy. The receptors were gathered from a female donor with multiple sclerosis, enrolled in a pregnancy study. Both conserved end residues are trimmed from each CDR3. D genes are given only for firm matches.

CDR3aa: ASRGHPNTGELF; d_gene: NA; v_gene: TRBV2
CDR3aa: ASSKAGTVFSSSSYEQY; d_gene: NA; v_gene: TRBV21-1
CDR3aa: ASTLQGASREQY; d_gene: TRBD1; v_gene: TRBV2
CDR3aa: ASSGAQGRTGELF; d_gene: NA; v_gene: TRBV9
CDR3aa: ASSRLAGGSDEQF; d_gene: TRBD2; v_gene: TRBV5-4
CDR3aa: ASSTSGTGGSGNTIY; d_gene: TRBD1; v_gene: TRBV18
CDR3aa: ASSSLRDRGFKQY; d_gene: TRBD1; v_gene: TRBV27
CDR3aa: ASSLEWGYGTGELF; d_gene: NA; v_gene: TRBV11-1
CDR3aa: AWSIRQPSLLSYGYT; d_gene: NA; v_gene: TRBV30
CDR3aa: ASSPISGINYGYT; d_gene: NA; v_gene: TRBV11-2
CDR3aa: ASSHGQGPYEQY; d_gene: TRBD1; v_gene: TRBV5-1
CDR3aa: ASSQAGGNTIY; d_gene: NA; v_gene: TRBV4-2
CDR3aa: ASSSRRGSSLGYGYT; d_gene: NA; v_gene: TRBV18
CDR3aa: ASSLTGAEDQPQH; d_gene: TRBD1; v_gene: TRBV5-1
CDR3aa: ASSLARETQY; d_gene: NA; v_gene: TRBV7-2
CDR3aa: ASSLTAATDTQY; d_gene: NA; v_gene: TRBV7-3
CDR3aa: ATSRDTGPNTGELF; d_gene: NA; v_gene: TRBV15
CDR3aa: ATSGQTTSTDTQY; d_gene: TRBD2; v_gene: TRBV2
CDR3aa: ASSFPLQGAGDTQY; d_gene: TRBD1; v_gene: TRBV5-4
CDR3aa: ASSLRRDRGGDTQY; d_gene: TRBD1; v_gene: TRBV28
CDR3aa: ATSRVQGFDEQY; d_gene: NA; v_gene: TRBV15
CDR3aa: ASSQRQGTYEQY; d_gene: TRBD1; v_gene: TRBV7-2
CDR3aa: ASSPSGSYNEQF; d_gene: TRBD2; v_gene: TRBV6-6
CDR3aa: ASSPSLGLEQY; d_gene: NA; v_gene: TRBV7-2
CDR3aa: ASSLTTGINEKLF; d_gene: TRBD1; v_gene: TRBV5-4
CDR3aa: ASSPSGAMNTEAF; d_gene: NA; v_gene: TRBV18
CDR3aa: ASRNLLAGGNQPQH; d_gene: NA; v_gene: TRBV27
CDR3aa: ASSQANRGSSYNSPLH; d_gene: TRBD1; v_gene: TRBV4-2
CDR3aa: ASTYGRWDGYT; d_gene: NA; v_gene: TRBV28
CDR3aa: ASSEGLAGIFPSTDTQY; d_gene: TRBD2; v_gene: TRBV6-1
CDR3aa: ASNKARAGGLGELF; d_gene: TRBD2; v_gene: TRBV6-6
CDR3aa: ASSPTGTGNTGELF; d_gene: TRBD1; v_gene: TRBV5-1
CDR3aa: AGSRTGPGGYT; d_gene: TRBD1; v_gene: TRBV27
CDR3aa: ASSRMGTGERQKLF; d_gene: TRBD1; v_gene: TRBV19
CDR3aa: ASSLTPAGGIYNEQF; d_gene: TRBD2; v_gene: TRBV7-2
CDR3aa: ASSIGNSGFTYEQY; d_gene: TRBD2; v_gene: TRBV19
CDR3aa: ASSLGLAGGLDNEQF; d_gene: TRBD2; v_gene: TRBV7-2
CDR3aa: ASSSGAHEKLF; d_gene: NA; v_gene: TRBV7-9
CDR3aa: ASSVGTLYNEQF; d_gene: NA; v_gene: TRBV9
CDR3aa: ASSKNPLGQGNGNTIY; d_gene: TRBD1; v_gene: TRBV5-4
CDR3aa: ASSLGFTGGLEQF; d_gene: TRBD1; v_gene: TRBV7-2
CDR3aa: ASSRDSRMNTEAF; d_gene: TRBD1; v_gene: TRBV27
CDR3aa: ASSTAGGTGELF; d_gene: TRBD1; v_gene: TRBV19
CDR3aa: ASRKDSSYEQY; d_gene: NA; v_gene: TRBV2
CDR3aa: SARQVYEQY; d_gene: NA; v_gene: TRBV20-1